The 30 T cell receptor beta chains presented below share a single source sample, sequenced in a study of T cell changes during pregnancy in multiple sclerosis (dated by TCRdb to between 2019 and 2020). Preparation of the library involved the immunoSEQ multiplex PCR assay. Not all clones reach the TCRdb copy of this immuneACCESS table, which keeps in-frame sequences only. Checked studies attribute under half of the gap to unresolved V genes and leave the rest unexplained. A total of 45,000 or so clones appear in this sample, about 87% of them only once. Clones ranked in the top ten supply about 2% of the sample. The sample consisted of peripheral blood, taken in the first trimester of pregnancy. The receptors stem from a female donor with multiple sclerosis, enrolled in a pregnancy study.

The genes are TRBV11-2 and TRBJ1-2; D ambiguous. The CDR3 contains 12 residues. The germline V gene has CDR1 SGHAT and CDR2 FQNNGV. The V end lost 1 base, the J end lost 5 bases, and 5 bases lay between the germline ends. Written as DNA, the CDR3 is TGTGCCAGCAGCTTAGGGGCATATGGCTACACCTTC. Its translation: CASSLGAYGYTF.

The chain links TRBV7-2 to TRBJ1-1; 11 bases align to TRBD1. After removal of 5 bases from V and 4 bases from J, the junction contained 18 bases not matched to a gene. The CDR3 spans 19 residues. Germline-derived CDR1 and CDR2 are SGHTA and FQGNSA. This chain's CDR3 is CASSHGTYWDRGFGTEAFF. The CDR3, as DNA: TGTGCCAGCAGCCACGGCACGTATTGGGACAGGGGGTTTGGCACTGAAGCTTTCTTT.

The chain uses TRBV30 and TRBJ1-2; D gene uncertain. Germline-derived CDR1 and CDR2 are GTSNPN and SVGIG (reference sequence). V was cut by 0 bases and J by 4 bases, with 15 bases left in between. CDR3 length: 15 amino acids. CDR3 in DNA: TGTGCCTGGAGTGTAGCGGCTACCCCCTTCTATGGCTACACCTTC. It is translated as CAWSVAATPFYGYTF.

The chain joins TRBV5-1 to TRBJ1-5, with 9 bases that match TRBD1. The trim removed 4 bases at V and 6 bases at J, leaving 5 bases unmatched. CDR1 is SGHRS and CDR2 is YFSETQ in the germline V gene. The CDR3 covers 14 residues. The CDR3: CASSARQGVQPQHF. Here the CDR3 DNA reads TGCGCCAGCAGCGCCAGACAGGGGGTTCAGCCCCAGCATTTT.

V and J are TRBV10-3 and TRBJ2-3; the match to TRBD1 covers 8 bases. CDR1 ENHRY and CDR2 SYGVKD come from the germline V gene. Trimming cost V 6 bases and J 10 bases; bases outside gene matches: 9. The CDR3 has 13 residues. This CDR3 reads CAISGTGGVAQYF. CDR3 bases: TGTGCCATCAGCGGGACAGGTGGGGTCGCGCAGTATTTT.

The chain has TRBV7-2 and TRBJ2-4; D is unclear. Germline V gene sequence: CDR1 SGHTA, CDR2 FQGNSA. V was cut by 5 bases and J by 8 bases, with 13 bases left in between. The CDR3 spans 13 residues. This CDR3 is CASSAPSPDIQYF. Written as DNA, the CDR3 is TGTGCCAGCAGCGCTCCGTCCCCGGACATTCAGTACTTC.

The rearrangement joins TRBV7-9 to TRBJ2-1; the match to TRBD2 covers 12 bases. V lost 6 bases, J lost 1 base, and 4 bases stayed unmatched. This CDR3 spans 16 amino acids. Germline values: CDR1 SEHNR, CDR2 FQNEAQ (reference sequence). The chain's CDR3 is CASRNTSGGSYNEQFF. The CDR3 DNA reads TGTGCCAGCAGGAATACTAGCGGGGGGTCCTACAATGAGCAGTTCTTC.

J is TRBJ1-1 and V is TRBV30; 10 nucleotides agree with TRBD1. Trimming at V came to 4 bases and at J to 10 bases, leaving 18 bases not matched to a gene. CDR1 and CDR2 (germline): GTSNPN, SVGIG (reference sequence). The CDR3 sequence is 16 residues long. The CDR3 coding sequence is TGTGCCTGGACTGCCCTCTTCCGGGACAGGGGATATACAGCTTTCTTT. Translated: CAWTALFRDRGYTAFF.

In nucleotides, the CDR3 is TGTGCCAGCAGGGAGGGGCAGACCTATAATTCACCCCTCCACTTT. It codes for CASREGQTYNSPLHF. The V and J genes are TRBV2 and TRBJ1-6, with D possibly TRBD1 on 5 matching bases. V shed 6 bases and J shed 2 bases, with 11 bases lying between them. The length of the CDR3 is 15 residues. CDR1 is SNHLY, CDR2 FYNNEI, per germline.

The chain has TRBV2 and TRBJ2-2; a weak D match, TRBD2 (6 bases). Germline CDR1 reads SNHLY; CDR2 reads FYNNEI. The CDR3 extends over 16 amino acids. V lost 3 bases and J 3 bases, leaving 14 bases between the germline ends. The CDR3: CASSELGGEHTGELFF. CDR3 in DNA: TGTGCCAGCAGTGAGCTTGGCGGGGAACACACCGGGGAGCTGTTTTTT.

The rearrangement links TRBV6-6 to TRBJ1-1; TRBD1 agrees at 10 bases. Trimming took 5 bases from V and 11 from J; bases not matched to a gene: 2. This CDR3 is built from 11 residues. In germline, CDR1 is MNHNY, CDR2 SVGAGI (reference sequence). The CDR3 nucleotides read TGTGCCAGCAGTGGACAGGGGGTGGCTTTCTTT. Translating gives CASSGQGVAFF.

This rearrangement joins TRBV6-6 to TRBJ2-5; tentatively, D is TRBD2 (6 bases). Per germline, CDR1 MNHNY and CDR2 SVGAGI (reference sequence). The CDR3 spans 13 residues. Trimming removed 2 bases at V and 2 bases at J, with 6 bases between. The CDR3 sequence: CASSYGGQETQYF. DNA for the CDR3: TGTGCCAGCAGTTACGGGGGGCAAGAGACCCAGTACTTC.

The V gene is TRBV19, the J gene TRBJ2-2; 9 bases line up with TRBD1. Germline-derived CDR1 and CDR2 are LNHDA and SQIVND (reference sequence). J gave up 7 bases and V 5 bases, and 5 bases lay outside the gene matches. CDR3 length: 14 amino acids. The CDR3: CASSGGQGGGELFF. Written as DNA, the CDR3 is TGTGCCAGTAGTGGGGGACAGGGCGGCGGGGAGCTGTTTTTT.

The chain has TRBV5-4 and TRBJ2-5, with 12 bases identical to TRBD1. CDR3 length: 15 amino acids. Germline V gene data show CDR1 as SGHNT and CDR2 as YYREEE (reference sequence). V shed 4 bases, J shed 6 bases, and the junction held 7 bases outside the gene matches. For the CDR3, the DNA is TGTGCCAGCAGCGCCGGGACAGGGGGCATGAAGACCCAGTACTTC. Its protein product is CASSAGTGGMKTQYF.

This rearrangement joins TRBV7-2 to TRBJ1-1; 7 positions match TRBD1. After removal of 2 bases from V and 11 bases from J, the junction contained 5 bases not matched to a gene. The CDR3 spans 12 residues. Germline V gene lookup returns CDR1 SGHTA and CDR2 FQGNSA. CDR3 coding DNA: TGTGCCAGCAGCTTAACAGGGGCTAGGGCTTTCTTT. It translates to CASSLTGARAFF.

This chain links TRBV28 with TRBJ2-7; possibly TRBD2 for D (6 bases). Trimming pared 4 bases from V and 2 bases from J, leaving 12 bases between. CDR1 is MDHEN, CDR2 SYDVKM, per germline. The CDR3 has 14 residues. CDR3 DNA: TGTGCCAGCAGTTCGCAGTGGGAGGCCTACGAGCAGTACTTC. Encoded protein: CASSSQWEAYEQYF.

The rearrangement joins TRBV7-2 to TRBJ2-1, with 11 bases matching TRBD2. J gave up 8 bases and V 6 bases, and 6 bases lay outside the gene matches. Germline CDR1 is SGHTA and CDR2 is FQGNSA. CDR3 length: 14 amino acids. The CDR3 DNA follows: TGTGCCAGCAGTTTTAGCGGGGGGGGGTATGAGCAGTTCTTC. Protein product: CASSFSGGGYEQFF.

The V gene is TRBV6-4, the J gene TRBJ2-4, with D tentatively TRBD1 (5 bases). Trimming took off 2 bases at V and 0 bases at J, with 11 bases between the two ends. The CDR3 consists of 16 residues. Germline V gives CDR1 MRHNA, CDR2 SNTAGT. The CDR3: CASSDETEIAKNIQYF. Written as DNA, the CDR3 is TGTGCCAGCAGTGACGAGACAGAGATAGCCAAAAACATTCAGTACTTC.

The chain joins TRBV7-3 to TRBJ2-2; D remains unclear. The length of the CDR3 is 13 residues. Trimming took off 2 bases at V and 6 bases at J, with 7 bases between the two ends. Germline V gene sequence: CDR1 SGHTA, CDR2 FQGTGA. Here the CDR3 reads CASSLLSPGELFF. The CDR3 region has the DNA TGTGCCAGCAGCTTATTGAGTCCCGGGGAGCTGTTTTTT.

This clone was seen a single time. Relative to the germline gene, one junction end is altered; a read error may explain this. The rearrangement uses TRBV7-7 and TRBJ2-1; TRBD2 agrees at 7 bases. Looked up from germline, CDR1 is SSHAT and CDR2 is FNYEAQ (reference sequence). This CDR3 is 16 amino acids long. CDR3 nucleotides: TGTGCTAGCAGCCTGGGACTACCTAGCTCCTACAATGAGCAGTTCTTC. This sequence encodes CASSLGLPSSYNEQFF.

This rearrangement joins TRBV9 to TRBJ2-1; 8 bases are a match to TRBD2. J lost 5 bases, V lost 0 bases, and 7 bases had no gene match. The CDR3 sequence is 16 residues long. CDR1 SGDLS and CDR2 YYNGEE come from the germline V gene. CDR3 nucleotide sequence: TGTGCCAGCAGCGTAGATGGGCGGGGGGCCGACAATGAGCAGTTCTTC. Translation gives CASSVDGRGADNEQFF.

The rearrangement links TRBV13 to TRBJ1-1, with TRBD1 identical over 11 bases. This CDR3 has 18 amino acids. The V gene's germline CDR1 is PRHDT and CDR2 FYEKMQ (reference sequence). The V segment lost 5 bases and the J segment 6 bases; nucleotides outside the gene matches: 17. The DNA of the CDR3 is TGTGCCAGCAGCCTCTTAGAGGACAGGGGGCGCGAATGGTCTGAAGCTTTCTTT. It encodes CASSLLEDRGREWSEAFF. Using reference TRBV13 and TRBJ1-1 for the parts outside the CDR3, the full variable domain is AAGVIQSPRHLIKEKRETATLKCYPIPRHDTVYWYQQGPGQDPQFLISFYEKMQSDKGSIPDRFSAQQFSDYHSELNMSSLELGDSALYFCASSLLEDRGREWSEAFFGQGTRLTVV.

CDR3 protein: CASSPVVLQATNEKLFF. The CDR3 nucleotides are TGTGCCAGCTCACCCGTTGTATTACAGGCGACTAATGAAAAACTGTTTTTT. The chain recombines TRBV18 with TRBJ1-4, with a weak D call TRBD1 (5 bases). The V and J ends lost 3 bases and 2 bases respectively, with 16 bases between them. The CDR3 covers 17 residues. Germline lookup yields CDR1 KGHSH and CDR2 LQKENI.

J is TRBJ2-1 and V is TRBV7-6; D unclear. The length of the CDR3 is 14 residues. Germline V CDR1 and CDR2: SGHVS, FNYEAQ. V lost 1 base to trimming and J lost 10 bases, with 14 bases between them. CDR3 nucleotides: TGTGCCAGCAGCTTAGGGGTAGTAGCAGTGGAGCAGTTCTTC. Its translation: CASSLGVVAVEQFF.

The CDR3 spells CASSRGMLGEQYF. DNA of the CDR3: TGTGCCAGCAGCCGGGGGATGTTAGGGGAGCAGTACTTC. This chain links TRBV5-6 with TRBJ2-7; tentatively, D is TRBD2 (6 bases). The CDR3 loop spans 13 amino acids. Germline values: CDR1 SGHDT, CDR2 YYEEEE. V lost 4 bases and J 7 bases, leaving 15 bases between the germline ends.

V and J are TRBV9 and TRBJ2-5; D is ambiguous. The V end lost 0 bases, the J end lost 0 bases, and 12 bases lay between the germline ends. Germline lookup yields CDR1 SGDLS and CDR2 YYNGEE. The CDR3 spans 16 residues. The CDR3 coding sequence is TGTGCCAGCAGCGTAGACCCCGGTCCGTACCAAGAGACCCAGTACTTC. It specifies CASSVDPGPYQETQYF.

Here the CDR3 DNA reads TGTGCCAGCAGCGCGACCGGGACAGTATATGGCTACACCTTC. This encodes CASSATGTVYGYTF. The chain recombines TRBV7-9 with TRBJ1-2, with TRBD1 matching 7 bases. V shed 5 bases and J 5 bases; nucleotides not matched to a gene: 8. This CDR3 is built from 14 residues. Germline loops: CDR1 SEHNR, CDR2 FQNEAQ (reference sequence).

The V gene is TRBV5-1, the J gene TRBJ1-4; D might be TRBD1 (5 bases). CDR3 length: 16 residues. Per germline, CDR1 SGHRS and CDR2 YFSETQ. V lost 4 bases and J 4 bases, leaving 17 bases between the germline ends. The CDR3 DNA sequence: TGCGCCAGCAGCCCCATGGGCAGGGAGGGTAATGAAAAACTGTTTTTT. Translated: CASSPMGREGNEKLFF. The full variable domain, its missing parts supplied by reference TRBV5-1 and TRBJ1-4, is KAGVTQTPRYLIKTRGQQVTLSCSPISGHRSVSWYQQTPGQGLQFLFEYFSETQRNKGNFPGRFSGRQFSNSRSEMNVSTLELGDSALYLCASSPMGREGNEKLFFGSGTQLSVL.

This chain uses TRBV11-1 with TRBJ1-2, with a possible D match to TRBD1 (5 bases). This CDR3 spans 13 amino acids. Trimming pared 0 bases from V and 8 bases from J, leaving 10 bases between. Germline loops: CDR1 SGHAT, CDR2 FQDESV (reference sequence). Written as DNA, the CDR3 is TGTGCCAGCAGCTTAGCGGCGGGGCCCGGCTACACCTTC. The encoded protein is CASSLAAGPGYTF.

J is TRBJ2-3 and V is TRBV9, with D uncertain. The germline V gene has CDR1 SGDLS and CDR2 YYNGEE. Trimming took off 1 base at V and 2 bases at J, with 8 bases between the two ends. This CDR3 spans 14 amino acids. CDR3 residues: CASSVRSYTDTQYF. CDR3 DNA: TGTGCCAGCAGCGTAAGGAGCTACACAGATACGCAGTATTTT. The whole variable domain, remainder taken from reference TRBV9 and TRBJ2-3, is DSGVTQTPKHLITATGQRVTLRCSPRSGDLSVYWYQQSLDQGLQFLIQYYNGEERAKGNILERFSAQQFPDLHSELNLSSLELGDSALYFCASSVRSYTDTQYFGPGTRLTVL.